What follows is one TCR beta chain and its context. Antigen unknown. This specimen belongs to a study of CD8 T cells in Susac syndrome. Regarding the study as a whole: The study recognized that the number of individuals in its TCR sequencing and HLA analysis was relatively small.

The CDR3 length is 17 residues. CDR1 is SGHNT and CDR2 is YYREEE in the germline V gene (reference sequence). The V gene lost 0 bases and the J gene lost 2 bases, with 17 bases spanning the gap. The authors reverse transcribed roughly 0.5 to 1 ug RNA with random hexamers. The TCR beta CDR3 was amplified by immunoSEQ multiplex PCR across 54 Vbeta, 13 Jbeta. Each CDR3 protein gets one entry after TCRdb re-called the immunoSEQ multiplex PCR reads with MiXCR. The sample shows more than 200,000 distinct CDR3 sequences, approximately 90% of them seen only once. Through negative isolation, CD4+ and CD8+ T cells were obtained, while TEMRA cells were enriched using FACS.

V is TRBV5-4 and J is TRBJ1-2; D ambiguous. Sequenced material: CD8+ T cells from PBMCs. This sequence was found in a human donor with multiple sclerosis. The chain's CDR3 is CASSLGSAGSLNYGYTF. The CDR3 nucleotides are TGTGCCAGCAGCTTGGGGAGCGCGGGCAGCTTAAACTATGGCTACACCTTC. Using reference TRBV5-4 and TRBJ1-2 for the parts outside the CDR3, the full variable domain is ETGVTQSPTHLIKTRGQQVTLRCSSQSGHNTVSWYQQALGQGPQFIFQYYREEENGRGNFPPRFSGLQFPNYSSELNVNALELDDSALYLCASSLGSAGSLNYGYTFGSGTRLTVV.